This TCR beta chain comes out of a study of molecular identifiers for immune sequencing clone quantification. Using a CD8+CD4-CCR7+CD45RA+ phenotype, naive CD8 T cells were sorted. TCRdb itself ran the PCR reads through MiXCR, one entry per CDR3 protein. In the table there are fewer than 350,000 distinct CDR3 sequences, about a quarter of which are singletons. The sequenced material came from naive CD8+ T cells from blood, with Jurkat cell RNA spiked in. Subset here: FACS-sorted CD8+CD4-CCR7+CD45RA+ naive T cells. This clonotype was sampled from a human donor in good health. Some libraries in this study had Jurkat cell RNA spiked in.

The CDR3 reads CASSPSTYTQYF. In nucleotides, the CDR3 is TGTGCCAGCAGTCCATCGACGTATACGCAGTATTTT. The rearrangement uses TRBV28 and TRBJ2-3, with D hard to call. Germline V gives CDR1 MDHEN, CDR2 SYDVKM. This CDR3 is built from 12 residues. Trimming shortened V by 5 bases and J by 7 bases, and 10 bases separated the two germline ends.